This TCR beta chain was sequenced during a study of T cells in Graves' hyperthyroidism and ophthalmopathy. About the research overall: Peripheral blood was collected at initial diagnosis, before any treatment.

Note on this clonotype: Its antigen is not identified.

TCR beta CDR3 regions were amplified from RNA transcripts. HTBI primers were employed in a first-round RT-PCR of the TCR CDR3. TCRdb reanalysed the multiplex PCR reads using MiXCR and keeps one entry per CDR3 protein. This sample has fewer than 500,000 distinct CDR3 sequences, with 13% found just once. Study-wide results and caveats: In the blood, most expanded thyroid clonotypes above 0.001 appeared as well. A model built on 13 V-J features separated ophthalmopathy from stable hyperthyroidism.

PBMCs were derived from under 13 ml fresh peripheral blood. The CDR3 runs 15 residues. Between the trimmed V and J ends, which lost 3 bases and 2 bases, there was a span of 12 bases. Germline-derived CDR1 and CDR2 are MNHNS and SASEGT. The TCR originated in a man aged 30-40 years with Graves' hyperthyroidism that later progressed to Graves' ophthalmopathy. The chain recombines TRBV6-1 with TRBJ2-3, with a weak D call TRBD2 (6 bases). What was sequenced was blood. CDR3: CASSDLRGYTDTQYF. As DNA, the CDR3 is TGTGCCAGCAGTGACCTCCGGGGGTACACAGATACGCAGTATTTT.